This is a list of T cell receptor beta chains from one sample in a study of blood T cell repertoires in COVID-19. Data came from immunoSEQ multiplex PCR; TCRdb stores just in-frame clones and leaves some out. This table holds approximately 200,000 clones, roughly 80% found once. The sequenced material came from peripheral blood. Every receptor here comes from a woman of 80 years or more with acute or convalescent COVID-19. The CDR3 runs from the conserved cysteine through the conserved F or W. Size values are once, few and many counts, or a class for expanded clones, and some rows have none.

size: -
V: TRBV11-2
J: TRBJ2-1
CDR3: CASSLEGGVAAEQFF

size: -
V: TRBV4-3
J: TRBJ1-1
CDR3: CASSATQGPTEAFF

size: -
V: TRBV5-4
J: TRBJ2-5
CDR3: CASSLVAVQETQYF

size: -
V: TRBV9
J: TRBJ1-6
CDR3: CASSVGEGAPLHF

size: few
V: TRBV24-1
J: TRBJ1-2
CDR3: CATSDRLYGYTF

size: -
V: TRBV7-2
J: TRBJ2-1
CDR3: CASSARLAGAVDEQFF

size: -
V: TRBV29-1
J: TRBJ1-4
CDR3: CSVGQGPSEKLFF

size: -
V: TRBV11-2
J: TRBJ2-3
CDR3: CASTQMPSTDTQYF

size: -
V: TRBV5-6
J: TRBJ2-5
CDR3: CASSLAVSGEETQYF

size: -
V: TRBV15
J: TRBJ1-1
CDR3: CATSPRGGGNTEAFF

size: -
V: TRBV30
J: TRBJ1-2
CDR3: CAWSGTGNGYTF

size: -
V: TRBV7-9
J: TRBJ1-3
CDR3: CASSLDIGHGNTIYF

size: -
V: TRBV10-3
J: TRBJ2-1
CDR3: CAASPGTGYNEQFF

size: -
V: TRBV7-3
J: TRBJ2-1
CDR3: CASSSRPTGAYNEQFF

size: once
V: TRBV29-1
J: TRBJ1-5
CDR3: CSVAGSNQPQHF

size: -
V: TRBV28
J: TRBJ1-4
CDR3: CASRLTGNAANEKLFF

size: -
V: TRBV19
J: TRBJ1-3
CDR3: CASKVYPGLLDSGNTIYF

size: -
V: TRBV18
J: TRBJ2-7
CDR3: CASSPYRVGRNYEQYF

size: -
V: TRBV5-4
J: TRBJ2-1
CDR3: CASSDLTSGAYNEQFF

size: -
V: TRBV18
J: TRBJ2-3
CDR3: CASSPPLGGAGDTQYF

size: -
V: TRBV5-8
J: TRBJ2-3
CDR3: CASRRTGAADTQYF

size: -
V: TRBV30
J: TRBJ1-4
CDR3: CAWSAQRTAYATNEKLFF

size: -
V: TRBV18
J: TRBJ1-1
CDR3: CASSPLQGLSPEAFF

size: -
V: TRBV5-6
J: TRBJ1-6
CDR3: CASSLKQGLSSPLHF

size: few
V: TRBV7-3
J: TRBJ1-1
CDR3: CASSPTRNTEAFF

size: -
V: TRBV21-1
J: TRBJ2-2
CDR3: CASSKGTGLNTGELFF

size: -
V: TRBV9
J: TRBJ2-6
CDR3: CASTQNIGGTFSGANVLTF

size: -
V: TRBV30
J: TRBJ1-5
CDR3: CAWSAYNTLGQDNQPQHF

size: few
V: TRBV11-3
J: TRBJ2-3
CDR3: CASSTRLASTDTQYF

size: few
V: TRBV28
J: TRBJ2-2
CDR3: CASRLGQGGELFF

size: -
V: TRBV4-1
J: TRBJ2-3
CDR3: CASRPGHSSTDTQYF

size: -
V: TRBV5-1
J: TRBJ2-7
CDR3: CASSFSASGNLPYEQYF

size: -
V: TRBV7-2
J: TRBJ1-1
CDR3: CASSRDRENTEAFF

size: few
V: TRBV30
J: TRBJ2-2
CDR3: CAWSATVYTGELFF

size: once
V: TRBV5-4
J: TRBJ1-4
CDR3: CATRPGATNEKLFF

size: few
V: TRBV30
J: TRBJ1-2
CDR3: CANTAGGPGGYTF

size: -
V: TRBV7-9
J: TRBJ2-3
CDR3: CASSLAAFSSTDTQYF

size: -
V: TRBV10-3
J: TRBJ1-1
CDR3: CAISESPRARNTEAFF

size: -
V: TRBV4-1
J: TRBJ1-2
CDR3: CASSQTGTGLNYGYTF

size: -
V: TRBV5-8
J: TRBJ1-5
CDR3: CASSLVNSGQPQHF

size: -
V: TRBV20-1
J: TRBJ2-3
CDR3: CSASTPSGTDTQYF

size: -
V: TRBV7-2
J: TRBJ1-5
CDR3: CASSRGGGQPQHF

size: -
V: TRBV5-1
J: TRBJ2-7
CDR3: CASSPSRTGTYEQYF

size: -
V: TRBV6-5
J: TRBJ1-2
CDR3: CASSYALDSYGYTF

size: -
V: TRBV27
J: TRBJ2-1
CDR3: CASSLSPPTSSYNEQFF

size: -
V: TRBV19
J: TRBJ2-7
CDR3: CASSITLGALNSEQYF

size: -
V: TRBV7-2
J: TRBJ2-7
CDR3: CASRGGAGGQYEQYF

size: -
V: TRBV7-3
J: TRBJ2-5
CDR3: CASSARLAGQEAQYF

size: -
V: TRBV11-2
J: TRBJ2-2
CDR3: CASKFTGPTGELFF

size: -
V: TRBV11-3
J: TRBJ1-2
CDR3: CASSLVQGFGYTF

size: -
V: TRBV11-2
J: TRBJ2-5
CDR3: CASSLGWWGTSGEETQYF

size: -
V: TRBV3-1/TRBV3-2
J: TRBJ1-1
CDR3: CASSFRQGNTEAFF

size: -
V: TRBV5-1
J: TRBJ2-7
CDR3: CASSPGQGEEEQYF

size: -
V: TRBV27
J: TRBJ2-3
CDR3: CASSLRAGGVSTDTQYF